This entry lists 12 T cell receptor beta chains sequenced from one sample in a study of CD8 T cells in ankylosing spondylitis listed by TCRdb under 2017. The library came from 5' RACE. Sequenced using an Illumina HiSeq 2500. Using fastp at Q25 and MiXCR, TCRdb reprocessed the public reads and kept productive beta chains. Identical CDR3 proteins give one entry, which carries the most common genes and DNA. The sample table shows 85,000 to 100,000 distinct CDR3 sequences, and about 8.8% are seen once. The ten largest clonotypes hold roughly 5.5% of the sample. The sequenced sample consisted of blood, either unsorted or a sorted T cell fraction (not recorded which). These TCRs come from a male donor with ankylosing spondylitis or in good health (not recorded which).

This clonotype came up many times. V is TRBV28 and J is TRBJ2-3; D tentatively fits TRBD1 or TRBD2 (5 bases each). Germline CDR1 MDHEN, CDR2 SYDVKM. The germline V and J ends were trimmed by 3 bases and 6 bases, with 16 bases remaining between them. This CDR3 has 15 amino acids. CDR3: CASSFLGHRGDTQYF. DNA of the CDR3: TGTGCCAGCAGTTTCTTGGGGCACCGCGGGGATACGCAGTATTTT.

This clonotype was detected ten times or more. The chain recombines TRBV5-1 with TRBJ2-7; TRBD2 matches 7 bases. Germline-derived CDR1 and CDR2 are SGHRS and YFSETQ. This CDR3 is 13 amino acids long. With V trimmed by 4 bases and J by 4 bases, 5 bases remained unmatched. The CDR3 spells CASSNNGRYEQYF. The CDR3 bases are TGCGCCAGCAGCAATAACGGGAGGTACGAGCAGTACTTC.

This clonotype showed up many times. J is TRBJ2-1 and V is TRBV25-1; D gene uncertain. Trimming removed 3 bases at V and 4 bases at J, with 10 bases between. Germline V gene lookup returns CDR1 MGHDK and CDR2 SYGVNS. The CDR3 covers 14 residues. Here the CDR3 reads CASSDVSGYNEQFF. The CDR3 DNA is TGTGCCAGCAGTGATGTGTCTGGTTACAATGAGCAGTTCTTC.

This clonotype was seen a few times. The rearrangement links TRBV2 to TRBJ2-2; D may be TRBD1 or TRBD2 (5 bases each). V was pared by 1 base and J by 6 bases, with 6 bases between. CDR1 SNHLY and CDR2 FYNNEI come from the germline V gene. This CDR3 has 13 amino acids. The CDR3 nucleotides read TGTGCCAGCAGTGAAGTGGGGGCCGGGGAGCTGTTTTTT. It codes for CASSEVGAGELFF.

The sample holds many counts of this clonotype. The V and J genes are TRBV7-1 and TRBJ1-3, with 7 bases matching TRBD1. TRBV7-1 is known as an ORF, though its function is uncertain. CDR3 size: 16 residues. Trimming at V came to 3 bases and at J to 2 bases, leaving 7 bases not matched to a gene. The CDR3 protein is CASSSPGTEAGNTIYF. The CDR3 coding sequence is TGTGCCAGCAGCTCGCCCGGGACAGAAGCTGGAAACACCATATATTTT.

This clonotype has a count of ten or more. V and J are TRBV28 and TRBJ1-6; the D gene is possibly TRBD1 (6 bases). V gave up 8 bases and J gave up 6 bases, with 14 bases separating them. This CDR3 is built from 14 residues. Germline CDR1 reads MDHEN; CDR2 reads SYDVKM. Here the CDR3 DNA reads TGTGCCAGCTTCCCACAGGGAGTTAATTCACCCCTCCACTTT. Encoded protein: CASFPQGVNSPLHF.

The rearrangement uses TRBV6-5 and TRBJ2-5; D might be TRBD1 or TRBD2, each matching 5 bases. Germline V gene sequence: CDR1 MNHEY, CDR2 SVGAGI. The CDR3 totals 15 residues. Trimming cost V 0 bases and J 2 bases, with 10 bases left between them. The CDR3 coding sequence is TGTGCCAGCAGTTACTCGGGGACCCCTCAAGAGACCCAGTACTTC. Translating gives CASSYSGTPQETQYF.

A word on this clonotype: This clone may be a read error of a much larger clone one base away. The rearrangement joins TRBV5-1 to TRBJ2-7, with a possible D match to TRBD1 (6 bases). V dropped 4 bases and J dropped 3 bases, with 20 bases sitting between them. This CDR3 contains 16 residues. The germline V gene has CDR1 SGHRS and CDR2 YFSETQ. This chain's CDR3 is CASSVGRADSFYEQYF. The CDR3 DNA reads TGCGCCAGCAGCGTAGGAAGGGCGGACAGCTTCTACGAGCAGTACTTC.

The V gene is TRBV28, the J gene TRBJ2-6, with D perhaps TRBD1 (5 bases). The germline CDR1 and CDR2 sequences are MDHEN and SYDVKM. This CDR3 spans 20 amino acids. The ends were cut back, 3 bases at V and 0 bases at J, with 21 bases in the middle. The CDR3 DNA follows: TGTGCCAGCAGTTTTACAGGCTTCAGGCCCCCCGGCTCTGGGGCCAACGTCCTGACTTTC. This codes for CASSFTGFRPPGSGANVLTF.

This clonotype was counted ten times or more. The chain uses TRBV10-3 and TRBJ1-2; no definite D call. This CDR3 comprises 16 residues. The V end lost 0 bases, the J end lost 3 bases, and 14 bases lay between the germline ends. Per germline, CDR1 ENHRY and CDR2 SYGVKD. CDR3 region: CAISESTLEGYYGYTF. The CDR3 DNA is TGTGCCATCAGTGAGTCGACCCTGGAGGGCTACTATGGCTACACCTTC.

This clonotype has at least ten counts. The chain couples TRBV5-1 to TRBJ2-3; TRBD2 matches at 7 bases. The CDR3 extends over 16 amino acids. The ends lost 4 bases at V and 2 bases at J; junction bases unmatched: 10. Germline CDR1 reads SGHRS; CDR2 reads YFSETQ. CDR3 in amino acids: CASSVSRAGNTDTQYF. For the CDR3, the DNA is TGCGCCAGCAGCGTTTCCCGAGCGGGGAACACAGATACGCAGTATTTT.

This clonotype has a count of ten or more. The genes are TRBV5-1 and TRBJ1-1; D is unresolved. The CDR3 has 15 residues. V shed 1 base and J shed 5 bases, with 15 bases lying between them. Per germline, CDR1 SGHRS and CDR2 YFSETQ. The CDR3 spells CASSLSAGGRTEAFF. DNA for the CDR3: TGCGCCAGCAGCTTGTCGGCGGGAGGGCGGACTGAAGCTTTCTTT. Drawing the rest from reference TRBV5-1 and TRBJ1-1, the complete variable domain is KAGVTQTPRYLIKTRGQQVTLSCSPISGHRSVSWYQQTPGQGLQFLFEYFSETQRNKGNFPGRFSGRQFSNSRSEMNVSTLELGDSALYLCASSLSAGGRTEAFFGQGTRLTVV.